This is a list of T cell receptor beta chains from one sample in a study of cytomegalovirus exposure and HLA in healthy donors. Libraries were prepared by immunoSEQ multiplex PCR; TCRdb keeps only in-frame clonotypes and omits some of them. Of 55,000 to 70,000 clones in the sample, 75% to 90% were seen once. Material for sequencing was PBMCs. The receptor set was obtained from a woman aged 30 to 39 in good health and CMV-seronegative. CDR3s include the opening cysteine and the closing phenylalanine or tryptophan. A D gene is named only where the DNA matches it firmly.

d_call,v_call,j_call,cdr3_aa
TRBD1,TRBV19,TRBJ1-3,CASKTGGSSGNTIYF
TRBD2,TRBV5-1,TRBJ2-1,CASSPTSGRGYNEQFF
TRBD2,TRBV4-3,TRBJ2-7,CASSQDWVAGDYEQYF
-,TRBV18,TRBJ1-1,CATQGATEAFF
-,TRBV5-4,TRBJ2-7,CASSLGAVPYEQYF
-,TRBV15,TRBJ1-4,CATSRSLGVEKLFF
TRBD2,TRBV27,-,CASSSSGTSASYEQYF
TRBD1,TRBV6-1,TRBJ2-7,CASRGDRPYEQYF
TRBD1,TRBV27,TRBJ1-1,CASSHSRGPHTEAFF
-,TRBV4-1,TRBJ2-1,CVSSSGQGSYNEQFF
-,TRBV11-2,TRBJ1-4,CASSLDGDSNEKLFF
-,TRBV5-1,TRBJ1-4,CASSGDTTNEKLFF
-,TRBV6-4,TRBJ2-6,CASSAQVDSGANVLTF
TRBD1,TRBV5-8,TRBJ2-3,CASSTGTGGASDTQYF
-,TRBV28,TRBJ2-3,CASTSRDIVTDTQYF
TRBD1,TRBV11-2,TRBJ1-1,CASSFAGGSMNTEAFF
TRBD2,TRBV28,TRBJ2-1,CASSTPGLAYNEQFF
TRBD1,TRBV28,TRBJ2-1,CASRSPRTGTARFF
-,TRBV11-3,TRBJ2-7,CVSSLGAGLYEQYF
-,TRBV27,TRBJ1-5,CASGDSNQPQHF
TRBD2,TRBV2,TRBJ2-1,CASRELAVPTNEQFF
TRBD2,TRBV2,TRBJ2-3,CASRGTSGTPDTQYF
TRBD1,TRBV29-1,TRBJ2-7,CSVEGGQTGGQYF
TRBD1,TRBV11-2,TRBJ1-1,CASNPGGAWTEAFF
TRBD2,TRBV5-6,TRBJ2-7,CASSLVLAGGYEQYF
TRBD2,TRBV5-4,TRBJ2-7,CASSWTSGRGSYEQYF
-,TRBV11-3,TRBJ1-3,CASSLGLQGNTIYF
TRBD2,TRBV27,TRBJ2-6,CASGGTGGASGANVLTF
TRBD1,TRBV19,TRBJ1-4,CASTLWAGTAATNEKLFF
-,TRBV9,TRBJ2-3,CASSPPGTTTDTQYF
-,TRBV10-3,TRBJ1-2,CAISGQGSGYTF
TRBD1,TRBV7-9,TRBJ2-5,CASSLFRGRDETQYF
TRBD2,TRBV28,TRBJ2-3,CASSTGTSGSRDTQYF
-,TRBV11-3,TRBJ2-7,CASSLDREGEWGRTSYEQYF
-,TRBV19,TRBJ2-3,CASSTSVVSTDTQYF
-,TRBV19,TRBJ2-7,CASSIEGGRSYEQYF
-,TRBV25-1,TRBJ2-2,CASSGHDMSGELFF
TRBD2,TRBV30,TRBJ2-1,CALIGEGPSNEQFF
-,TRBV6-9,TRBJ2-7,CASRLGGYYEQYF
-,TRBV19,TRBJ1-2,CASSIRGQSHGYTF
TRBD1,TRBV11-2,TRBJ2-7,CASRGTGAHEQYF
-,TRBV23-1,TRBJ2-7,CASSLGSYEQYF
TRBD2,TRBV14,TRBJ2-1,CASSQGLLATYNEQFF
TRBD1,TRBV7-2,TRBJ1-2,CASIGGGTGLYGYTF
TRBD2,TRBV6-5,TRBJ2-7,CASSYSSSGGTHEQYF
-,TRBV5-3,TRBJ2-2,CARADTGELFF
TRBD1,TRBV6-1,TRBJ1-5,CASTLQGGSNQPQHF
TRBD2,TRBV25-1,TRBJ2-1,CASSEYFTSGRTNEQFF
-,TRBV13,TRBJ2-5,CASSLRQAEETQYF
-,TRBV28,TRBJ1-4,CASSLRREKLFF
-,TRBV19,TRBJ2-5,CASTGRYQETQYF
TRBD2,TRBV4-3,TRBJ2-3,CASSHALLAGEADTQYF
TRBD1,TRBV27,TRBJ1-1,CASRGQGAGSTEAFF
TRBD2,TRBV30,TRBJ2-7,CAWSGPPGGGSGRAAGYEQYF
TRBD1,TRBV9,TRBJ1-3,CASSVQGDSGNTIYF
TRBD1,TRBV5-1,TRBJ1-1,CASSGDRGGTEAFF
TRBD1,TRBV14,TRBJ2-3,CASSQARERGQGEGDTQYF
-,TRBV6-4,TRBJ1-2,CASSDSASNYGYTF
-,TRBV9,TRBJ1-1,CASSPTGRTNTEAFF
TRBD2,TRBV12-5,TRBJ2-1,CASGLVRSGSSINEQFF